Detailed here is one T cell receptor beta chain. From germline, CDR1 is SNHLY and CDR2 FYNNEI. There are 11 residues in the CDR3. The ends were cut back, 3 bases at V and 6 bases at J, with 2 bases in the middle. This entry is derived from a study of beta chain features in type 1 diabetes. All sorted populations exceeded 95% purity. What was sequenced were expressed TCRB transcripts, since all of the isolated RNA had been reverse transcribed. Sequenced by immunoSEQ multiplex PCR; TCRdb stores in-frame clones only, minus some. The sample holds hundreds of thousands of clones, around 15% seen once. The clonotype comes from a man aged 18 to 29 in good health. The chain links TRBV2 to TRBJ2-2; no clear D. The sample taken for sequencing was naive CD4+ T cells from blood. CDR3 nucleotide sequence: TGTGCCAGCAGTGAGTCCGGGGAGCTGTTTTTT. Amino acid sequence: CASSESGELFF.